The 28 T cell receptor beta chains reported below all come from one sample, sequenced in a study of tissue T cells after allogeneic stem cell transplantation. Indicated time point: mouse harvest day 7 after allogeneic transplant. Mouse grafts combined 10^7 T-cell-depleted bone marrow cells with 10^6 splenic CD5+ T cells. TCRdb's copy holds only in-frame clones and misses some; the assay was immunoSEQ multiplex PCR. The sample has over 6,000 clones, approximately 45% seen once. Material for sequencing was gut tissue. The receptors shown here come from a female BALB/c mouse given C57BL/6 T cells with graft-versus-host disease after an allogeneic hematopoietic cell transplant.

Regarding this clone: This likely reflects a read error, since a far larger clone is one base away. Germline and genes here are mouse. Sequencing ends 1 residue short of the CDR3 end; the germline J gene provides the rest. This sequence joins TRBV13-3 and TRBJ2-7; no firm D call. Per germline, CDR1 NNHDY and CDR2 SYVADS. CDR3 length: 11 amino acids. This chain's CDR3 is CATSDGYEQYF. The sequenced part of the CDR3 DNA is TGTGCCACCAGTGATGGGTATGAACAGTAC.

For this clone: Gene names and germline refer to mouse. The covered CDR3 bases are TGTGCCAGCAGTCCCCGGGGGCTGGACACCCAGTAC. As protein: CASSPRGLDTQY. The whole CDR3 is CASSPRGLDTQYF. The genes are TRBV26 and TRBJ2-5; D may correspond to TRBD1 or TRBD2 (6 bases each). The DNA ends 1 residue before the CDR3 does, and the rest of the CDR3 is filled in from the germline J gene. The CDR3 has 13 residues. Germline V gene lookup returns CDR1 KGHPV and CDR2 FQNQEV (reference sequence). V lost 4 bases and J lost 6, with 11 bases in between.

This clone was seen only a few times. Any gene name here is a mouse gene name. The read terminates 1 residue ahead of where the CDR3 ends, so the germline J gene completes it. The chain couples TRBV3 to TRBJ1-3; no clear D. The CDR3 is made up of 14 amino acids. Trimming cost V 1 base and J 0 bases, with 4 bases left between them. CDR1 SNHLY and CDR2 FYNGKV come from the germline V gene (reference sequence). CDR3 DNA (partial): TGTGCCAGCAGCTTAGTCGATTCTGGAAATACGCTCTAT. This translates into CASSLVDSGNTLY. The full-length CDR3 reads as CASSLVDSGNTLYF.

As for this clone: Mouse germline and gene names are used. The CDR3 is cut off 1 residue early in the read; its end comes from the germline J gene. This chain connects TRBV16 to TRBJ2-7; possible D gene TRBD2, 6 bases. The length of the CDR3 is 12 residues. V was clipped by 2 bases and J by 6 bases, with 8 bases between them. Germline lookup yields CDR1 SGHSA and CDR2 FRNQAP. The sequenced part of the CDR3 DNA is TGTGCAAGCAGCTTATCGGGGGGTGAACAGTAC. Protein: CASSLSGGEQY. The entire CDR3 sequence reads CASSLSGGEQYF.

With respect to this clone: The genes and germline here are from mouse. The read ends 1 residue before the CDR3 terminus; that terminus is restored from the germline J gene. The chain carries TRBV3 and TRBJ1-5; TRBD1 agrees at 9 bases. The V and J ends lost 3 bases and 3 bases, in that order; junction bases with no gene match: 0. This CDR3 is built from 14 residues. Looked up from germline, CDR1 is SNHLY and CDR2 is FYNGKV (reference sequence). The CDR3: CASSLTGGNQAPLF. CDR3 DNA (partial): TGTGCCAGCAGCTTGACAGGGGGCAACCAGGCTCCGCTT.

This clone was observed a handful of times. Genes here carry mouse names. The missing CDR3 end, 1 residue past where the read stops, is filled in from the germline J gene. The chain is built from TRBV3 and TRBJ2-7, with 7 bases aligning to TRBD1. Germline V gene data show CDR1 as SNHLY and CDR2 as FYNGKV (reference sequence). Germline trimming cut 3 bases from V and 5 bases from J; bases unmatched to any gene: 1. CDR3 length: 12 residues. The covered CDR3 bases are TGTGCCAGCAGCTTGACAGGGAATGAACAGTAC. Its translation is CASSLTGNEQY. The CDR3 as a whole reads CASSLTGNEQYF.

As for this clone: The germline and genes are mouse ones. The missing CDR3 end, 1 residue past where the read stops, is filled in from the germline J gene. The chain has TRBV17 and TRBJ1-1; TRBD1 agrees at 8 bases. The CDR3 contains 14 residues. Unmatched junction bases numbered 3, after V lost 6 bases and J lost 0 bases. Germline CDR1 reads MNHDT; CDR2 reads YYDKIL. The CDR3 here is CASRVQGANTEVFF. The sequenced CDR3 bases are TGTGCTAGCAGAGTACAGGGGGCAAACACAGAAGTCTTC.

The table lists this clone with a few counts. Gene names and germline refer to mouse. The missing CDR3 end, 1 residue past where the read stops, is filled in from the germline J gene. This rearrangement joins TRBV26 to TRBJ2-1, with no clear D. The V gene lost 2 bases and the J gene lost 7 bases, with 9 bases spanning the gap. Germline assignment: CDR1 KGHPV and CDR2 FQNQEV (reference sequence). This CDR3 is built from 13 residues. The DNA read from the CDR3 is TGTGCCAGCAGTCTGCGAAGAGAGGCTGAGCAGTTC. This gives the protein CASSLRREAEQF. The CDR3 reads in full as CASSLRREAEQFF.

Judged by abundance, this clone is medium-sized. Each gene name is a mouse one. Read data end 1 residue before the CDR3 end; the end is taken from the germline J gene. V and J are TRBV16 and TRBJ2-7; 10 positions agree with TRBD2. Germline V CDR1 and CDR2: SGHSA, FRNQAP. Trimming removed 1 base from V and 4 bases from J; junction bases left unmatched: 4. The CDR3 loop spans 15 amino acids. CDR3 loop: CASSLAGTGEYEQYF. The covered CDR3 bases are TGTGCAAGCAGCTTAGCCGGGACTGGGGAATATGAACAGTAC. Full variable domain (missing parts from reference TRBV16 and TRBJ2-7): NAGVIQTPRHKVTGKGQEATLWCEPISGHSAVFWYRQTIVQGLEFLTYFRNQAPIDDSGMPKERFSAQMPNQSHSTLKIQSTQPQDSAVYLCASSLAGTGEYEQYFGPGTRLTVL.

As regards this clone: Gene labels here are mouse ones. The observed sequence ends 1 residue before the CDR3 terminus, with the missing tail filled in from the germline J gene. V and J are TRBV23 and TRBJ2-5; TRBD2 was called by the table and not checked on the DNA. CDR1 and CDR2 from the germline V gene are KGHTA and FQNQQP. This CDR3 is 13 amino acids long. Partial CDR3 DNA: TGCTCCAGCAGTCGACTGGTGCAAGACACCCAGTAC. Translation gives CSSSRLVQDTQY. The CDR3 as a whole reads CSSSRLVQDTQYF.

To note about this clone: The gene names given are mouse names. Partial CDR3 DNA: TGTGCCTGGAGTCAGGCGAAAGACACCCAGTAC. Translated: CAWSQAKDTQY. The CDR3, in full, reads CAWSQAKDTQYF. The chain uses TRBV31 and TRBJ2-5, with D uncertain. The read terminates 1 residue before the CDR3 end, so the remaining end is supplied by the germline J gene. Trimming cost V 1 base and J 4 bases, with 6 bases left between them. The germline V gene has CDR1 GKSSPN and CDR2 SITVG. The CDR3 runs to 12 residues.

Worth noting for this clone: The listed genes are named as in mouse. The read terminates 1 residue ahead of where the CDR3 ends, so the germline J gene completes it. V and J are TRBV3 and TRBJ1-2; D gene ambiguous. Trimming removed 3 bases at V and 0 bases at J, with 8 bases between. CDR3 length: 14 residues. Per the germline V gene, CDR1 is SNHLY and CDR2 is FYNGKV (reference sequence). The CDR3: CASSFLQANSDYTF. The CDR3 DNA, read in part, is TGTGCCAGCAGCTTCCTTCAAGCAAACTCCGACTACACC. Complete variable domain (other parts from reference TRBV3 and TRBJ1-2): GPKVLQIPSHQIIDMGQMVTLNCDPVSNHLYFYWYKQILGQQMEFLVNFYNGKVMEKSKLFKDQFSVERPDGSYFTLKIQPTALEDSAVYFCASSFLQANSDYTFGSGTRLLVI.

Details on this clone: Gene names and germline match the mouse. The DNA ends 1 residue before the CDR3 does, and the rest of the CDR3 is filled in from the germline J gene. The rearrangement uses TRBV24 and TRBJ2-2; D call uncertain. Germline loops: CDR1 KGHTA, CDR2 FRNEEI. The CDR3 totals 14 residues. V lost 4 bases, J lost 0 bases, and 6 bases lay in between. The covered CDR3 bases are TGTGCCAGCAGTCCCGGAGCAAACACCGGGCAGCTCTAC. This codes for CASSPGANTGQLY. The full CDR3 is CASSPGANTGQLYF.

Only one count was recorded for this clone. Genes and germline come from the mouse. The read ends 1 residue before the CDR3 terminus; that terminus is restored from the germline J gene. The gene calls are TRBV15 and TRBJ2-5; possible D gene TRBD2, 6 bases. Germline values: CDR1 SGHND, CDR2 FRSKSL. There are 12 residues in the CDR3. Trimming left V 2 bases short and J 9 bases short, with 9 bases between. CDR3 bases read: TGTGCCAGCAGTTTAACTGGGCGAACCCAGTAC. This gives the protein CASSLTGRTQY. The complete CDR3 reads CASSLTGRTQYF.

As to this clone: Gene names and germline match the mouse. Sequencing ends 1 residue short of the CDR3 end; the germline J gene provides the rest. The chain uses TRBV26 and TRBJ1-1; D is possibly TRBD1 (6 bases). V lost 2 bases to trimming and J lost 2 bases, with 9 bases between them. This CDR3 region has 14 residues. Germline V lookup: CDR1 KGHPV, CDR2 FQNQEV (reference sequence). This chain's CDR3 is CASSLRGANTEVFF. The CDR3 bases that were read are TGTGCCAGCAGTCTGCGGGGGGCCAACACAGAAGTCTTC. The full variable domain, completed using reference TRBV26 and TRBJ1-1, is NSKVIQTPRYLVKGQGQKAKMRCIPEKGHPVVFWYQQNKNNEFKFLINFQNQEVLQQIDMTEKRFSAECPSNSPCSLEIQSSEAGDSALYLCASSLRGANTEVFFGKGTRLTVV.

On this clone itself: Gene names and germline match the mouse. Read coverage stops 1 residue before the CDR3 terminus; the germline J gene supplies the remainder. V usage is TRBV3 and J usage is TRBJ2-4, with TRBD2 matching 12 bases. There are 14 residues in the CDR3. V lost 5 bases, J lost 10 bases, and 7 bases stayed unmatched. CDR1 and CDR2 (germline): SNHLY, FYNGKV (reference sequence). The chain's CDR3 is CASSHRDWGDALYF. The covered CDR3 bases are TGTGCCAGCAGCCACCGGGACTGGGGGGATGCCTTGTAC.

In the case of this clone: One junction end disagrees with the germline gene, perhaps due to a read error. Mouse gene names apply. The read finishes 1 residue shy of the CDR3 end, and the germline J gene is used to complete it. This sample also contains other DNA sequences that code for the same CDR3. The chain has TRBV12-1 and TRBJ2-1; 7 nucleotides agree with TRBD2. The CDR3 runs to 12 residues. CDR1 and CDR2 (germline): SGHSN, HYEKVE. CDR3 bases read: TGCGCCAGCCGACTGGGTTATGCTGAGCAGTTC. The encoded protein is CASRLGYAEQF. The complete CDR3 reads CASRLGYAEQFF.

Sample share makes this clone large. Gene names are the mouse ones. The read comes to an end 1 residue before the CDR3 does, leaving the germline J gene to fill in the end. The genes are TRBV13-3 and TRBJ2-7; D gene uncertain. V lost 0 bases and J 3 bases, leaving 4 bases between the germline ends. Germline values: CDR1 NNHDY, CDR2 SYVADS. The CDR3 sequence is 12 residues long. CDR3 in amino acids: CASSDALYEQYF. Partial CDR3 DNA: TGTGCCAGCAGTGATGCCCTCTATGAACAGTAC.

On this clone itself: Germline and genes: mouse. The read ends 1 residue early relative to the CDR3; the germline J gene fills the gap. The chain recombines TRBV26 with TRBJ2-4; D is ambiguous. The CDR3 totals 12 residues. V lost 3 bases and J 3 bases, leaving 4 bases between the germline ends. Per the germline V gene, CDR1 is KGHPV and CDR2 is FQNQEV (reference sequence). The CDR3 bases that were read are TGTGCCAGCAGTCTAAGACAAAACACCTTGTAC. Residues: CASSLRQNTLY. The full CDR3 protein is CASSLRQNTLYF.

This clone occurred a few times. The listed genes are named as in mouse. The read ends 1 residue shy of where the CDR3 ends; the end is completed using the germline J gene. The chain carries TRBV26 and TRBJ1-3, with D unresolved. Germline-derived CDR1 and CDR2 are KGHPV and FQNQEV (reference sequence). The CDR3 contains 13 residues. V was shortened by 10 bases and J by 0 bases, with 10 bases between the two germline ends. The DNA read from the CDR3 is TGTGCCACCTCGACTCTTTCTGGAAATACGCTCTAT. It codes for CATSTLSGNTLY. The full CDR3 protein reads CATSTLSGNTLYF.

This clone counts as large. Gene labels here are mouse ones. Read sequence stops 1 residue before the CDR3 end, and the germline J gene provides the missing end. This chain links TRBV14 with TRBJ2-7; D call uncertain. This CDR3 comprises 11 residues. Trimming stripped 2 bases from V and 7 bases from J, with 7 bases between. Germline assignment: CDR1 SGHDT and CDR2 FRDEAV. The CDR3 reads CASSLGWEQYF. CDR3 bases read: TGTGCCAGCAGTTTGGGCTGGGAACAGTAC.

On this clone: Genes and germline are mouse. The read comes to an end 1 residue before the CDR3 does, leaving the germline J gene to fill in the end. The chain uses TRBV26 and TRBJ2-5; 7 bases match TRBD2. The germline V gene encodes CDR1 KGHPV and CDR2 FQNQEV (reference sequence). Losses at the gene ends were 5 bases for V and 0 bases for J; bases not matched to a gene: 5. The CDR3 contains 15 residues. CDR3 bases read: TGTGCCAGCAGTAAGACTGGGAGTAACCAAGACACCCAGTAC. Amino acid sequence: CASSKTGSNQDTQY. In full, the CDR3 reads CASSKTGSNQDTQYF.

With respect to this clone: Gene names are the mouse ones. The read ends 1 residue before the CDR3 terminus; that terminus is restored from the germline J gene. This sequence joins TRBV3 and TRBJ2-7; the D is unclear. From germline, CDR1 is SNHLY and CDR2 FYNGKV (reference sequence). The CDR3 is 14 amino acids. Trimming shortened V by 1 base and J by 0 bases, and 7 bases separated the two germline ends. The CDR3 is CASSLVGSSYEQYF. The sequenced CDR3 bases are TGTGCCAGCAGCTTAGTGGGTAGCTCCTATGAACAGTAC.

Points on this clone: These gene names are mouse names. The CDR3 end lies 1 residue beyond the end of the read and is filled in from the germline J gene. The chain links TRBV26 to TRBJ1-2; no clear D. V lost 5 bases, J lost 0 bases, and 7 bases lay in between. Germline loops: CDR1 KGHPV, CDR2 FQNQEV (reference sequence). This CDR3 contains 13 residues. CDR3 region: CASSINANSDYTF. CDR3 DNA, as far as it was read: TGTGCCAGCAGTATCAATGCAAACTCCGACTACACC.

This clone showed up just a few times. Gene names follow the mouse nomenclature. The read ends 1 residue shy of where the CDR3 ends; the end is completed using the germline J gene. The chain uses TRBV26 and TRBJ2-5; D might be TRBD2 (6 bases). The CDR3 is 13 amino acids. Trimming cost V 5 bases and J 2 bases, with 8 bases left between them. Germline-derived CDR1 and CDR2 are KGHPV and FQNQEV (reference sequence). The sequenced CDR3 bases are TGTGCCAGCAGTTGGGACTTCCAAGACACCCAGTAC. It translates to CASSWDFQDTQY. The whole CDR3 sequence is CASSWDFQDTQYF.

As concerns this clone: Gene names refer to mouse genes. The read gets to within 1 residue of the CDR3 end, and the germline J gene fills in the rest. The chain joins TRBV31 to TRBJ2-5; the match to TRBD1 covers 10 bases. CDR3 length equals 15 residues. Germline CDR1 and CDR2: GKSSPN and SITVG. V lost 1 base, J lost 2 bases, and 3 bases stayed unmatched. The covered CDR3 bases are TGTGCCTGGAGTCCGACAGGGGGCGGCCAAGACACCCAGTAC. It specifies CAWSPTGGGQDTQY. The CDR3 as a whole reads CAWSPTGGGQDTQYF.

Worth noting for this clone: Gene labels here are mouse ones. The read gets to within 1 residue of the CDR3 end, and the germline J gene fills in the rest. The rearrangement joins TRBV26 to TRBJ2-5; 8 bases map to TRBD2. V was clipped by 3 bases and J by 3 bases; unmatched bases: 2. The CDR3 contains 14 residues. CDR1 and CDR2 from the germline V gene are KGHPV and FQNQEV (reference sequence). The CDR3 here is CASSLTGGQDTQYF. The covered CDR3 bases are TGTGCCAGCAGTCTAACTGGGGGTCAAGACACCCAGTAC.

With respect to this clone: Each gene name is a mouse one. CDR3 bases read: TGTGCCAGCAGTCCCGACAGGGGAGAAGTCTTC. Residues: CASSPDRGEVF. The CDR3 in its entirety is CASSPDRGEVFF. The chain uses TRBV19 and TRBJ1-1; 8 bases line up with TRBD1. With the read ending 1 residue before the CDR3 end, the germline J gene is used to fill in that end. The CDR3 is 12 residues long. V gave up 4 bases and J gave up 7 bases; unmatched junction bases: 3. Germline CDR1 is FNHDT and CDR2 is SITEND (reference sequence).